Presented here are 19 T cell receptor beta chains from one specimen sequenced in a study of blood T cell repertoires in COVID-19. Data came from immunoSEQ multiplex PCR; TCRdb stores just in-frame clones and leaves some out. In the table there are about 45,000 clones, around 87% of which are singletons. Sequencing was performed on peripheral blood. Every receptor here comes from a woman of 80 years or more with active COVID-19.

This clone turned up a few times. The CDR3 protein is CASRHRGLYGYTF. The CDR3 coding sequence is TGTGCCAGCAGGCACAGGGGGCTCTATGGCTACACCTTC. This rearrangement joins TRBV6-5 to TRBJ1-2, with 9 bases identical to TRBD1. The V gene end was trimmed by 6 bases and the J gene end by 4 bases; junction bases not matched to a gene: 3. The CDR3 is 13 amino acids. Per the germline V gene, CDR1 is MNHEY and CDR2 is SVGAGI.

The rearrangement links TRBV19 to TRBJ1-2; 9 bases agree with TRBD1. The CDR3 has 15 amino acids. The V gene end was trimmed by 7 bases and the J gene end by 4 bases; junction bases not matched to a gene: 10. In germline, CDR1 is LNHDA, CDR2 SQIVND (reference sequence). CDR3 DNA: TGTGCCAGTATTTTAATGCCGGGACAGGGCTATGGCTACACCTTC. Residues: CASILMPGQGYGYTF.

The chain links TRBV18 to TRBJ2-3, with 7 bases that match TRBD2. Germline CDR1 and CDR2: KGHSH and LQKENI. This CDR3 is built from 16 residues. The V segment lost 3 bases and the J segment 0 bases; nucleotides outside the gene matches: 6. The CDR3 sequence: CASSPRTSRSTDTQYF. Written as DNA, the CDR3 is TGTGCCAGCTCACCGAGGACTAGTCGGAGCACAGATACGCAGTATTTT.

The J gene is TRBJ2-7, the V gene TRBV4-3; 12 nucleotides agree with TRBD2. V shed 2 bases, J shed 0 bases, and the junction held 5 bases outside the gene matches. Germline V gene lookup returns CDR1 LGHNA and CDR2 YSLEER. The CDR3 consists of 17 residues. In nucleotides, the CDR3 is TGCGCCAGCAGCCAAAGGCTAGCGGGGGGGATCTCCTACGAGCAGTACTTC. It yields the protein CASSQRLAGGISYEQYF.

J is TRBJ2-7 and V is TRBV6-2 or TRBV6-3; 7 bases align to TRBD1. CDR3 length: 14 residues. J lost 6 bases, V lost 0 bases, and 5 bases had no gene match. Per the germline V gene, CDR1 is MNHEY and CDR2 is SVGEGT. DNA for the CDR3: TGTGCCAGCAGTTACTCGACAGGGATACCCGAGCAGTACTTC. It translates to CASSYSTGIPEQYF.

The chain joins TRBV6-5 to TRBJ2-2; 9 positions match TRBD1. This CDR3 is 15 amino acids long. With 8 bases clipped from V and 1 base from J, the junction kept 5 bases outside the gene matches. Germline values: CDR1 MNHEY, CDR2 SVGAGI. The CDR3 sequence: CASGTGQGNTGELFF. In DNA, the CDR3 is TGTGCCAGCGGGACGGGACAGGGGAACACCGGGGAGCTGTTTTTT.

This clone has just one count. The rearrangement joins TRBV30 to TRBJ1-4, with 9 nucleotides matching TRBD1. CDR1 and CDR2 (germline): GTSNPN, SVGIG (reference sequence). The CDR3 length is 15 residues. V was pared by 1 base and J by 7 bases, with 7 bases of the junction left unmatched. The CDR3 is CAWSAHRGRGEKLFF. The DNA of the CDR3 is TGTGCCTGGAGTGCCCACAGGGGGCGGGGTGAAAAACTGTTTTTT.

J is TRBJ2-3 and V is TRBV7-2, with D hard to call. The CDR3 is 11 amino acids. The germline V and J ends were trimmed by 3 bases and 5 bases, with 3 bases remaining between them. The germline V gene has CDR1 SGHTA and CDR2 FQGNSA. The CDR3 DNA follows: TGTGCCAGCAGCTTTAAAGATACGCAGTATTTT. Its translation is CASSFKDTQYF. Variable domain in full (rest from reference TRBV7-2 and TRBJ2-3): GAGVSQSPSNKVTEKGKDVELRCDPISGHTALYWYRQSLGQGLEFLIYFQGNSAPDKSGLPSDRFSAERTGGSVSTLTIQRTQQEDSAVYLCASSFKDTQYFGPGTRLTVL.

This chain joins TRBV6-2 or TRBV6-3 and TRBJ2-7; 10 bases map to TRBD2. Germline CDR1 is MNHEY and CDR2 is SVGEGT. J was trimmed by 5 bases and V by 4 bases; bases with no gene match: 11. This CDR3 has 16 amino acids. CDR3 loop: CASSSLPPGLANEQYF. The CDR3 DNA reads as TGTGCCAGCAGTTCCCTGCCCCCGGGACTAGCGAACGAGCAGTACTTC.

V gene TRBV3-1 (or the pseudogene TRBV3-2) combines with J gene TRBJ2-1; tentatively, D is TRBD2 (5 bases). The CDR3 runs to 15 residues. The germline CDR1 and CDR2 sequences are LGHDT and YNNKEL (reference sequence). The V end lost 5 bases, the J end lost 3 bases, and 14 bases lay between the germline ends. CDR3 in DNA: TGTGCCAGCAGCGTGGGAGTCCTCAACTACAATGAGCAGTTCTTC. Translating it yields CASSVGVLNYNEQFF.

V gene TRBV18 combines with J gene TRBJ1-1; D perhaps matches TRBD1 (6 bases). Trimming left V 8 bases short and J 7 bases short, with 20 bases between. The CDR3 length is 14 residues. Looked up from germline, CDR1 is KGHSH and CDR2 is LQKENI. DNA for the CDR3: TGTGCCAGCACCCTTCTGGGGGCCGTGAATGAAGCTTTCTTT. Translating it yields CASTLLGAVNEAFF.

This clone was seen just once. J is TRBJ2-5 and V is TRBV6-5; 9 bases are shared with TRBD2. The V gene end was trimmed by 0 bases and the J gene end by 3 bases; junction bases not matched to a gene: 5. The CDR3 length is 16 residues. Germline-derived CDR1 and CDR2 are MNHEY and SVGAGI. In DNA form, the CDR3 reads TGTGCCAGCAGTTACTCGCAATCTAGCGGGAAAGAGACCCAGTACTTC. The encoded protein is CASSYSQSSGKETQYF.

The CDR3 loop reads CASRGGVYGYTF. The DNA for the CDR3 is TGTGCCAGCCGAGGGGGTGTCTATGGCTACACCTTC. The chain recombines TRBV4-2 with TRBJ1-2, with D possibly matching TRBD1 (6 bases). Trimming shortened V by 8 bases and J by 4 bases, and 11 bases separated the two germline ends. This CDR3 region has 12 residues. Germline loops: CDR1 LGHNA, CDR2 YNFKEQ.

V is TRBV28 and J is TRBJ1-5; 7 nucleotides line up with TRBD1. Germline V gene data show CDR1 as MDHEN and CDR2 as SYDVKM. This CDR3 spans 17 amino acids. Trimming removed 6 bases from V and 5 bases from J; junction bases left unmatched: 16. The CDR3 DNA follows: TGTGCCAGCAGAGGTCGGTCCCGACAGGGTGTCGATCAGCCCCAGCATTTT. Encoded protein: CASRGRSRQGVDQPQHF.

CDR3 sequence: CASSGRLAGTTDTQYF. CDR3 DNA sequence: TGTGCCAGCAGCGGGAGGCTAGCGGGGACCACAGATACGCAGTATTTT. This chain connects TRBV7-2 to TRBJ2-3, with 9 bases lining up with TRBD2. The junction had 8 bases not matched to a gene; V was cut back by 5 bases and J by 2 bases. The CDR3 has 16 amino acids. The germline gives CDR1 SGHTA, CDR2 FQGNSA.

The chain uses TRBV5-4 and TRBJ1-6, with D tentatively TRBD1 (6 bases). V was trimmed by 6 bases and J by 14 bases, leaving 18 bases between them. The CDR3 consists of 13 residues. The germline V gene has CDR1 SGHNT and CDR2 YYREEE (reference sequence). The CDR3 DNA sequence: TGTGCCAGCAAGGGGGACCGCGCCGCCACCCTCCACTTT. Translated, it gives CASKGDRAATLHF.

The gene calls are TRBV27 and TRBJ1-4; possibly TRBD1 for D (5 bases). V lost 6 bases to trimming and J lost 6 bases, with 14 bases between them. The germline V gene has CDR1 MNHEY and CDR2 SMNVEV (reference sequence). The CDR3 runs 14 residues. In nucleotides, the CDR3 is TGTGCCAGCAGACCCAGGGAGGGGCATGAAAAACTGTTTTTT. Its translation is CASRPREGHEKLFF. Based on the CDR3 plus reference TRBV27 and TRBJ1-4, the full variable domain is EAQVTQNPRYLITVTGKKLTVTCSQNMNHEYMSWYRQDPGLGLRQIYYSMNVEVTDKGDVPEGYKVSRKEKRNFPLILESPSPNQTSLYFCASRPREGHEKLFFGSGTQLSVL.

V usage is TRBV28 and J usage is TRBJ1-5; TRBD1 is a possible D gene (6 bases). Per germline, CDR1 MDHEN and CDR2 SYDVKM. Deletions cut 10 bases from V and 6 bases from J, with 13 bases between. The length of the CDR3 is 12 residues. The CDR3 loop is CATDFRGQPQHF. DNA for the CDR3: TGTGCCACCGACTTCAGGGGTCAGCCCCAGCATTTT.

The CDR3 reads CATSRVQGAPELFF. The CDR3 nucleotides read TGTGCCACCAGCAGAGTACAGGGGGCACCGGAGCTGTTTTTT. The V call is TRBV15, the J call TRBJ2-2; TRBD1 matches 9 bases. The germline gives CDR1 LNHNV, CDR2 YYDKDF (reference sequence). This CDR3 spans 14 amino acids. The V segment lost 1 base and the J segment 10 bases; nucleotides outside the gene matches: 4.